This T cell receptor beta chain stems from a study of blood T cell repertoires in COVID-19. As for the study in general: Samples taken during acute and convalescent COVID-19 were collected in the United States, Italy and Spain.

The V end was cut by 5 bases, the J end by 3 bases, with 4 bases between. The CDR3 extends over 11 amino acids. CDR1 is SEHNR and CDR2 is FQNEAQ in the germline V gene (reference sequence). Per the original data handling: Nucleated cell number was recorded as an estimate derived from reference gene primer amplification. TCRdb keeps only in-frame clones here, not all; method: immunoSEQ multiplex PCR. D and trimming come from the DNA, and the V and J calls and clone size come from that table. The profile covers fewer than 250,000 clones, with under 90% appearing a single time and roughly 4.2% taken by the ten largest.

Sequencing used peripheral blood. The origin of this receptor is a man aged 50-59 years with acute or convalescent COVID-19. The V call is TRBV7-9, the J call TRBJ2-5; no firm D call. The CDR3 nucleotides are TGTGCCAGCAGCCGAGAAGAGACCCAGTACTTC. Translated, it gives CASSREETQYF. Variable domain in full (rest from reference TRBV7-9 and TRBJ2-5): DTGVSQNPRHKITKRGQNVTFRCDPISEHNRLYWYRQTLGQGPEFLTYFQNEAQLEKSRLLSDRFSAERPKGSFSTLEIQRTEQGDSAMYLCASSREETQYFGPGTRLLVL.